These 16 T cell receptor beta chains share one sample of origin, sequenced in a study of graft-versus-host responses after intestinal transplantation. TCRdb keeps only in-frame clones here, not all; method: immunoSEQ multiplex PCR. Altogether 75,000 to 100,000 clones are present, about 93% being singletons, with the ten largest covering about 16%. The sample here was PBMCs, taken about 460 days after intestinal transplant. The receptors derive from a human patient who received an intestinal transplant, so some T cells may come from the graft donor.

The chain uses TRBV5-4 and TRBJ1-1, with D possibly being TRBD1 (6 bases). Trimming removed 4 bases at V and 1 base at J, with 11 bases between. This CDR3 is built from 14 residues. Germline V gene data show CDR1 as SGHNT and CDR2 as YYREEE (reference sequence). CDR3 nucleotide sequence: TGTGCCAGCAGCATCTCGACAGGGAACACTGAAGCTTTCTTT. Protein sequence: CASSISTGNTEAFF.

The V call is TRBV6-5, the J call TRBJ1-5; 9 nucleotides match TRBD1. The CDR3 length is 15 residues. V lost 6 bases, J lost 2 bases, and 5 bases stayed unmatched. Germline V lookup: CDR1 MNHEY, CDR2 SVGAGI. The CDR3: CASRPTGGGNQPQHF. For the CDR3, the DNA is TGTGCCAGCAGGCCGACAGGGGGAGGCAATCAGCCCCAGCATTTT.

The V call is TRBV5-6, the J call TRBJ2-6; D ambiguous. Germline values: CDR1 SGHDT, CDR2 YYEEEE. V shed 3 bases and J shed 0 bases, with 10 bases lying between them. The CDR3 length is 16 residues. The chain's CDR3 is CASSSPRFSGANVLTF. The CDR3 DNA reads as TGTGCCAGCAGCTCTCCCAGGTTCTCTGGGGCCAACGTCCTGACTTTC.

This chain uses TRBV29-1 with TRBJ2-3; D is uncertain. CDR3 size: 11 residues. V was clipped by 5 bases and J by 2 bases, with 5 bases between them. Germline CDR1 SQVTM, CDR2 ANQGSEA. CDR3 amino acids: CSVRYTDTQYF. For the CDR3, the DNA is TGCAGCGTTCGGTACACAGATACGCAGTATTTT.

The chain recombines TRBV11-3 with TRBJ1-1; no firm D call. The CDR3 contains 13 residues. CDR1 and CDR2 (germline): SGHNT, YENEEA. Trimming removed 3 bases from V and 3 bases from J, with 8 bases in between. DNA of the CDR3: TGTGCCAGCAGCTTTGACCGACACACTGAAGCTTTCTTT. It specifies CASSFDRHTEAFF. Complete variable domain (other parts from reference TRBV11-3 and TRBJ1-1): EAGVVQSPRYKIIEKKQPVAFWCNPISGHNTLYWYLQNLGQGPELLIRYENEEAVDDSQLPKDRFSAERLKGVDSTLKIQPAELGDSAVYLCASSFDRHTEAFFGQGTRLTVV.

The chain employs TRBV5-1 and TRBJ2-2; 7 bases map to TRBD1. CDR3 length: 13 residues. V was clipped by 7 bases and J by 4 bases; unmatched bases: 4. The V gene's germline CDR1 is SGHRS and CDR2 YFSETQ. The CDR3 loop is CASAGTATGELFF. CDR3 coding DNA: TGCGCCAGCGCCGGGACAGCCACCGGGGAGCTGTTTTTT.

V gene TRBV5-6 combines with J gene TRBJ2-3; 10 nucleotides line up with TRBD1. The J segment lost 1 base and the V segment lost 4 bases, leaving 12 bases of the junction unmatched. The V gene's germline CDR1 is SGHDT and CDR2 YYEEEE. The CDR3 extends over 18 amino acids. The CDR3 nucleotides are TGTGCCAGCAGCCTAAGGGGTTGGACAGGGGGTCGCACAGATACGCAGTATTTT. As protein: CASSLRGWTGGRTDTQYF.

This chain links TRBV6-5 with TRBJ1-2, with TRBD1 as a possible D gene (6 bases). This CDR3 is 12 amino acids long. Germline CDR1 and CDR2: MNHEY and SVGAGI. V was pared by 4 bases and J by 13 bases, with 16 bases between. The CDR3 bases are TGTGCCAGCAGTTTCCTACAGGGATCGGCCACCTTC. Its translation is CASSFLQGSATF.

This chain connects TRBV7-8 to TRBJ2-6, with a weak D call TRBD1 (5 bases). This CDR3 region has 17 residues. From germline, CDR1 is SGHVS and CDR2 FQNEAQ. V was cut by 2 bases and J by 0 bases, with 11 bases left in between. The chain's CDR3 is CASSLRVDSSGANVLTF. In DNA, the CDR3 is TGTGCCAGCAGCTTAAGGGTTGACAGCTCTGGGGCCAACGTCCTGACTTTC.

The chain is built from TRBV9 and TRBJ2-7; D remains ambiguous. Looked up from germline, CDR1 is SGDLS and CDR2 is YYNGEE. The CDR3 spans 17 residues. V lost 2 bases and J lost 2, with 20 bases in between. CDR3 nucleotide sequence: TGTGCCAGCAGCGTTTCCGACACCCGAGGTACCGCCTACGAGCAGTACTTC. It codes for CASSVSDTRGTAYEQYF.

The chain combines TRBV27 with TRBJ1-5; 8 nucleotides agree with TRBD1. J lost 3 bases, V lost 5 bases, and 6 bases had no gene match. The CDR3 loop spans 15 amino acids. Germline V gene data show CDR1 as MNHEY and CDR2 as SMNVEV (reference sequence). The CDR3 DNA reads as TGTGCCAGCAGTACGGGACAGGAAAACAATCAGCCCCAGCATTTT. Translating gives CASSTGQENNQPQHF.

The rearrangement uses TRBV4-1 and TRBJ2-1, with 8 positions matching TRBD2. V dropped 1 base and J dropped 3; count of bases not matched to a gene: 5. CDR3 length: 16 amino acids. In germline, CDR1 is MGHRA, CDR2 YSYEKL. The DNA of the CDR3 is TGCGCCAGCAGCCAAGGTCGGGGGGGCTTCTACAATGAGCAGTTCTTC. This sequence encodes CASSQGRGGFYNEQFF.

The rearrangement links TRBV7-9 to TRBJ1-1, with unresolved D. There are 13 residues in the CDR3. Germline values: CDR1 SEHNR, CDR2 FQNEAQ (reference sequence). Trimming took 7 bases from V and 6 from J, leaving 15 bases between them. CDR3 DNA: TGTGCCAGCACACGCCCACCCGGGGCTGAAGCTTTCTTT. Amino acid sequence: CASTRPPGAEAFF.

V is TRBV7-3 and J is TRBJ2-2; the D call may be TRBD1 or TRBD2 (6 bases each). V dropped 4 bases and J dropped 4 bases, with 13 bases sitting between them. Germline CDR1 and CDR2: SGHTA and FQGTGA. The CDR3 spans 15 residues. The CDR3 DNA sequence: TGTGCCAGCAGCTCCCCGGGGGCGGGCACCGGGGAGCTGTTTTTT. It encodes CASSSPGAGTGELFF.

As concerns this clone: This specimen includes other DNA sequences encoding the same CDR3. The J gene is TRBJ1-3, the V gene TRBV11-2; no firm D call. V lost 1 base to trimming and J lost 0 bases, with 7 bases between them. The germline V gene has CDR1 SGHAT and CDR2 FQNNGV. The CDR3 totals 15 residues. The CDR3 region has the DNA TGTGCCAGCAGCTTAGGCAGAAGCTCTGGAAACACCATATATTTT. Protein: CASSLGRSSGNTIYF.

V usage is TRBV6-1 and J usage is TRBJ1-2, with 10 bases matching TRBD1. The CDR3 runs to 13 residues. After removal of 8 bases from V and 6 bases from J, the junction contained 6 bases not matched to a gene. Looked up from germline, CDR1 is MNHNS and CDR2 is SASEGT. CDR3 region: CASQRTGGDGYTF. CDR3 nucleotide sequence: TGTGCCAGCCAAAGGACAGGGGGGGATGGCTACACCTTC.